This T cell receptor (beta chain) was documented in a study of neurological immune-mediated disorders. CDR1 SGHDT and CDR2 YYEEEE come from the germline V gene. The CDR3 consists of 15 residues. The V end was cut by 0 bases, the J end by 5 bases, with 14 bases between. TCRdb reanalysed the 5' RACE reads using MiXCR and keeps one entry per CDR3 protein. The table lists about 82,000 distinct CDR3 sequences, just over 2.5% of them singletons, with 0.9% to 1.4% in the top ten. This clonotype was found many times. The sequenced sample consisted of PBMCs. The source of this sequence is a woman aged 25 to 39 with multiple sclerosis. The genes are TRBV5-6 and TRBJ2-5; maybe TRBD1 (6 bases). CDR3 DNA: TGTGCCAGCAGCTTGGGGGACATGATCCAGGAGACCCAGTACTTC. As protein: CASSLGDMIQETQYF. The full variable domain, rest sourced from reference TRBV5-6 and TRBJ2-5, is DAGVTQSPTHLIKTRGQQVTLRCSPKSGHDTVSWYQQALGQGPQFIFQYYEEEERQRGNFPDRFSGHQFPNYSSELNVNALLLGDSALYLCASSLGDMIQETQYFGPGTRLLVL.